Sequencing of this TCR beta chain was carried out in a study of blood T cell repertoires in COVID-19. At the level of the study: T cells, B-cell-depleted T cells, or PBMCs provided the cDNA or gDNA that served as material.

Germline loops: CDR1 SGHVS, CDR2 FQNEAQ. The CDR3 has 17 amino acids. Deletions cut 3 bases from V and 1 base from J, with 19 bases between. As handled by the study authors: Estimates of nucleated cell counts were drawn from the amplification of reference gene primers. Data came from immunoSEQ multiplex PCR; TCRdb stores just in-frame clones and leaves some out. The V and J calls and clone size were taken over from that table, and D and trimming were inferred from the DNA. The table records approximately 160,000 clones, roughly 84% of them present only once. The age range of participants was about 18 to 100 years, with residence in about two dozen US areas. Among Cohort 3 donors, those recovered had two negative PCRs, clearance, or symptom resolution.

The receptor comes from a woman aged 45-60 years who had recovered from COVID-19. J is TRBJ2-7 and V is TRBV7-8; D is possibly TRBD2 (6 bases). Sequencing input: PBMCs or T cells enriched from blood (not recorded which). In DNA form, the CDR3 reads TGTGCCAGCAGCTTTACGGTTTCCGACAGCGGGTCCTACGAGCAGTACTTC. It yields the protein CASSFTVSDSGSYEQYF. The whole variable domain, filled in from reference TRBV7-8 and TRBJ2-7, reads GAGVSQSPRYKVAKRGQDVALRCDPISGHVSLFWYQQALGQGPEFLTYFQNEAQLDKSGLPSDRFFAERPEGSVSTLKIQRTQQEDSAVYLCASSFTVSDSGSYEQYFGPGTRLTVT.